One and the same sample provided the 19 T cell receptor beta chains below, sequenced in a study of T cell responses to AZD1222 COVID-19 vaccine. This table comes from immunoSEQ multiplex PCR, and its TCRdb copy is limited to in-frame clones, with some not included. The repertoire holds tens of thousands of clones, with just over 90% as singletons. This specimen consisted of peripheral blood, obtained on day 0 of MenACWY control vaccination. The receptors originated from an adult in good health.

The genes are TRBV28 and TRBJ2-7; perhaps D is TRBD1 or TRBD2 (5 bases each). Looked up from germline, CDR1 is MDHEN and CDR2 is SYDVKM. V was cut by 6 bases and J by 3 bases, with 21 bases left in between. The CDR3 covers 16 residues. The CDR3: CASSSFYLGAFYEQYF. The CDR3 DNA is TGTGCCAGCAGCTCTTTCTATCTCGGGGCTTTCTACGAGCAGTACTTC.

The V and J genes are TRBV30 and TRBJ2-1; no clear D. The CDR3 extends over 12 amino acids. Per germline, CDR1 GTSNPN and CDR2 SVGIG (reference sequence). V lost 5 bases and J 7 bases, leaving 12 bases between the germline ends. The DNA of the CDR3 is TGTGCCTGGTTGGGCCCCGGTAATGAGCAGTTCTTC. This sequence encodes CAWLGPGNEQFF.

The CDR3 region is CASGRRESYGYTF. CDR3 in DNA: TGTGCCAGCGGGCGGAGGGAGAGCTATGGCTACACCTTC. V is TRBV9 and J is TRBJ1-2; D is unclear. The germline V gene encodes CDR1 SGDLS and CDR2 YYNGEE. The CDR3 spans 13 residues. With 7 bases removed from V and 4 bases from J, the gap between germline ends came to 14 bases.

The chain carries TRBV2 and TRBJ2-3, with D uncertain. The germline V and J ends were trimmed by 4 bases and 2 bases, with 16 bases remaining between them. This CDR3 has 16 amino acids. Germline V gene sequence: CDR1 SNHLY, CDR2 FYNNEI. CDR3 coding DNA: TGTGCCAGCAGTGGAGCCACAGCGACACTCACAGATACGCAGTATTTT. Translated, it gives CASSGATATLTDTQYF.

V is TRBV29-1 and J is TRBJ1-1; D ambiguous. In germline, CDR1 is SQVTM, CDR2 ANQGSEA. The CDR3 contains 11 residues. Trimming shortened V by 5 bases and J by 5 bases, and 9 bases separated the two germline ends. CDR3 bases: TGCAGCGTTCATGGCGGTACTGAAGCTTTCTTT. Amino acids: CSVHGGTEAFF. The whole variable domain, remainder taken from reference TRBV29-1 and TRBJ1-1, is SAVISQKPSRDICQRGTSLTIQCQVDSQVTMMFWYRQQPGQSLTLIATANQGSEATYESGFVIDKFPISRPNLTFSTLTVSNMSPEDSSIYLCSVHGGTEAFFGQGTRLTVV.

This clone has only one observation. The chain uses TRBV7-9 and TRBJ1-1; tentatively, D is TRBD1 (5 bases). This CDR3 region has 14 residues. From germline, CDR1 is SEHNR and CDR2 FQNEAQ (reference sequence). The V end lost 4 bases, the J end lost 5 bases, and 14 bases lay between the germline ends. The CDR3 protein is CASSSLAGSTEAFF. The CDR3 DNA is TGTGCCAGCAGCTCCCTCGCAGGGTCTACTGAAGCTTTCTTT.

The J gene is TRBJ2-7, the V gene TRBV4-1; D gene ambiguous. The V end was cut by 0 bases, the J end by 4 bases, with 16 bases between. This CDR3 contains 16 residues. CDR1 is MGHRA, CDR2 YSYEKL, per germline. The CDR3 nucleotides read TGCGCCAGCAGCCAAGATTCTCCAGGCGGTTTTTACGAGCAGTACTTC. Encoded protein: CASSQDSPGGFYEQYF.

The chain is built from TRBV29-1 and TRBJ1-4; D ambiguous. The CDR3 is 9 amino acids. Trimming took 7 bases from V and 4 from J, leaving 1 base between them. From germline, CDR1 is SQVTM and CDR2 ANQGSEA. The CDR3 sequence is CSDNEKLFF. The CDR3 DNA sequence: TGCAGCGATAATGAAAAACTGTTTTTT.

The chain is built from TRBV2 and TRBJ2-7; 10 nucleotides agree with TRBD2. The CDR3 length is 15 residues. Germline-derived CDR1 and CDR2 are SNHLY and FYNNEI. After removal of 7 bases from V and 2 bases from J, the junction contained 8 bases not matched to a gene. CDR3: CASIKGTSVTYEQYF. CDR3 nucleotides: TGTGCCAGCATTAAGGGGACTAGCGTAACCTACGAGCAGTACTTC.

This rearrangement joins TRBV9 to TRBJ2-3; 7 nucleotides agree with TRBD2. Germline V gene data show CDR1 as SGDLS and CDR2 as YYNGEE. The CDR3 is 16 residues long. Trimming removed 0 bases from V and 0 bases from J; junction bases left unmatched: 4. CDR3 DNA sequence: TGTGCCAGCAGCGTAGAAGCGGGATCGAGCACAGATACGCAGTATTTT. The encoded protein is CASSVEAGSSTDTQYF.

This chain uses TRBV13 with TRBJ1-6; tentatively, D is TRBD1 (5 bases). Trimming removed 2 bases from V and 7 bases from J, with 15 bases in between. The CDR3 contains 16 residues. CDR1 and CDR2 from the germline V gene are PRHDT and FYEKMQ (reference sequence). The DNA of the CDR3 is TGTGCCAGCAGCTTAAATGGGGGGGTTCCAAATTCACCCCTCCACTTT. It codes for CASSLNGGVPNSPLHF.

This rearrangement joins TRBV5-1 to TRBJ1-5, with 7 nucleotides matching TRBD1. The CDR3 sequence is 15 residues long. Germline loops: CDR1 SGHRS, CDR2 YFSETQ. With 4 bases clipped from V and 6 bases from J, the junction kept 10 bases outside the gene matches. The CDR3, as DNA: TGCGCCAGCAGCGACGGGACAGCTCTCGGTCAGCCCCAGCATTTT. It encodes CASSDGTALGQPQHF.

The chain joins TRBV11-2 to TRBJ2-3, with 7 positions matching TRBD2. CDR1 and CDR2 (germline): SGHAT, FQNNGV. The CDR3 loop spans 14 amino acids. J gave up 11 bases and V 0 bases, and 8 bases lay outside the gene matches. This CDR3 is CASSLDVSPGGQYF. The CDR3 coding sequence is TGTGCCAGCAGCTTAGACGTCTCGCCGGGGGGGCAGTATTTT.

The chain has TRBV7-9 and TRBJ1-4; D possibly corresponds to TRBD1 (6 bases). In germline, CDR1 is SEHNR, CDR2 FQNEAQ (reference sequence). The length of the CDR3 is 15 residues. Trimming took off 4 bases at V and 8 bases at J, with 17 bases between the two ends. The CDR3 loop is CASSSFRQGKEKLFF. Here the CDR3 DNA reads TGTGCCAGCAGCTCCTTCCGGCAGGGGAAGGAAAAACTGTTTTTT.

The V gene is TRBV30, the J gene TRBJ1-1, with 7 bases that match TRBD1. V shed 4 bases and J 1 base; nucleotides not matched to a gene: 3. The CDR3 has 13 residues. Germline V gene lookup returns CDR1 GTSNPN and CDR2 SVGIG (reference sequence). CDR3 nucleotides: TGTGCCTGGACTGGGACAGCGAACACTGAAGCTTTCTTT. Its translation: CAWTGTANTEAFF.

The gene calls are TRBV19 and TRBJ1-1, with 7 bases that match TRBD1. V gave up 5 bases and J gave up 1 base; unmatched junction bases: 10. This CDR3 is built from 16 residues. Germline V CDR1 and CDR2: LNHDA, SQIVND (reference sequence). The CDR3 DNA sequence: TGTGCCAGTAGTCCCGTCCGACAGGGTGGGAACACTGAAGCTTTCTTT. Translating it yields CASSPVRQGGNTEAFF.

CDR3 nucleotide sequence: TGTGCCAGCAGCCCAAGGTTGGGCCGTCAGACACACAATGAGCAGTTCTTC. Residues: CASSPRLGRQTHNEQFF. J is TRBJ2-1 and V is TRBV27; D uncertain. The CDR3 covers 17 residues. Germline-derived CDR1 and CDR2 are MNHEY and SMNVEV (reference sequence). The V end lost 6 bases, the J end lost 5 bases, and 23 bases lay between the germline ends.

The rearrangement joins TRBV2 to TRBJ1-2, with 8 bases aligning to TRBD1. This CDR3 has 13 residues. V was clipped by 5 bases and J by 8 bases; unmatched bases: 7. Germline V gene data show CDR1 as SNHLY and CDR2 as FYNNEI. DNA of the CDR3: TGTGCCAGCAGTTACAGGGGGACCGGGGGCTACACCTTC. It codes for CASSYRGTGGYTF.

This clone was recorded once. The DNA of the CDR3 is TGTGCCACCAGCGAAGATGCTATGCATGCTTTCTTT. Protein: CATSEDAMHAFF. The V and J genes are TRBV15 and TRBJ1-1; D unresolved. Germline loops: CDR1 LNHNV, CDR2 YYDKDF (reference sequence). The CDR3 totals 12 residues. V shed 5 bases and J shed 11 bases, with 15 bases lying between them.